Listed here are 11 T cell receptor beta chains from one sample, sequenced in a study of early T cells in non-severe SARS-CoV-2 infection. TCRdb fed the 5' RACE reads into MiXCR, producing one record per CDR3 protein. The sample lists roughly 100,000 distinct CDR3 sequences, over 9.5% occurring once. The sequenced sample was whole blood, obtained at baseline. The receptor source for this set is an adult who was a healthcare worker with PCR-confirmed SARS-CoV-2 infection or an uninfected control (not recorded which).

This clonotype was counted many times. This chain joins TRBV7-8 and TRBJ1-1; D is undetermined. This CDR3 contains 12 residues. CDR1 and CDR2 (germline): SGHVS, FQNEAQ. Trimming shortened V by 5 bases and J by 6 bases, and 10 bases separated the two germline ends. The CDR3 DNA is TGTGCCAGCAGCGGACGCGGGGCTGAAGCTTTCTTT. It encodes CASSGRGAEAFF.

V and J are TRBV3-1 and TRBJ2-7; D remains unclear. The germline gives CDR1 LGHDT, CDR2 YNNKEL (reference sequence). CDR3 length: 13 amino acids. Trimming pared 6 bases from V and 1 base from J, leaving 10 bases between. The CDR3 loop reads CASSPTTSYEQYF. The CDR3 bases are TGTGCCAGCAGTCCTACTACTTCCTACGAGCAGTACTTC.

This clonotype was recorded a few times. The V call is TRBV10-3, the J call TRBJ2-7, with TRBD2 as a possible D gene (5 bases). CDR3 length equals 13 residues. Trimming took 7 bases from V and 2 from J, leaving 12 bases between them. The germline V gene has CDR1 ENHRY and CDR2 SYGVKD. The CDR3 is CAIMSGFPYEQYF. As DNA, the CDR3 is TGTGCCATCATGTCGGGGTTCCCCTACGAGCAGTACTTC.

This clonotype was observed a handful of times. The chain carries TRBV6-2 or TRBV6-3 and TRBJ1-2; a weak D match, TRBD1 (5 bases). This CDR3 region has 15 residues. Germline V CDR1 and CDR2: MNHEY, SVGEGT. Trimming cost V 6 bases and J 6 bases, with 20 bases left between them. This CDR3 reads CASSFVGGLNNGYTF. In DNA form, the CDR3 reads TGTGCCAGCAGCTTTGTGGGGGGTCTGAATAATGGCTACACCTTC.

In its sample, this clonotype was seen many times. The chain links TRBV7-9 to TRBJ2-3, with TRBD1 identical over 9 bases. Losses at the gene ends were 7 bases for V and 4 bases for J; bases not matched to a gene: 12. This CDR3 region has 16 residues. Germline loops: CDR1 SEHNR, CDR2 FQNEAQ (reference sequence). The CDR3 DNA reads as TGTGCCAGCAAACCCGGGGACAGGGCCTTGGCAGATACGCAGTATTTT. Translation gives CASKPGDRALADTQYF.

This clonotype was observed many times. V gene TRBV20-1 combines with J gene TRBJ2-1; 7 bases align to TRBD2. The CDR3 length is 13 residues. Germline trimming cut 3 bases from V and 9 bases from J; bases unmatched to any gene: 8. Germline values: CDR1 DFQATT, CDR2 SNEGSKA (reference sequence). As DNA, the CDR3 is TGCAGTGCTAGTGGACTAGGAGGAGGTGAGCAGTTCTTC. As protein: CSASGLGGGEQFF.

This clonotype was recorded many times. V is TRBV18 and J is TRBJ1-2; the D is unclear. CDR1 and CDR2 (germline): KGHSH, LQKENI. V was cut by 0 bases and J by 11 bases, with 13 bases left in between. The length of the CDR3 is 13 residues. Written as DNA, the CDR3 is TGTGCCAGCTCACCACCGAGCAGGAGTGGTTACACCTTC. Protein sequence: CASSPPSRSGYTF.

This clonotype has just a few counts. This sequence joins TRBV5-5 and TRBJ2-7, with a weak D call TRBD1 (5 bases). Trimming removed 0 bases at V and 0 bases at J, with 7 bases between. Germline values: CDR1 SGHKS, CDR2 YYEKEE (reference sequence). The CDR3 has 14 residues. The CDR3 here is CASSLVQGSYEQYF. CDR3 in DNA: TGTGCCAGCAGCTTGGTTCAGGGCTCCTACGAGCAGTACTTC.

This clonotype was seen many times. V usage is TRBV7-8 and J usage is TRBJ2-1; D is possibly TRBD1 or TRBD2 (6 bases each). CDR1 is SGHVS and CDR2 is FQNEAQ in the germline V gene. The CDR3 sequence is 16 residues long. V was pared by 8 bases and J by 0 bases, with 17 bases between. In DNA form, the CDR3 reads TGTGCCAGCCGGAGGGCCACAGGGCTCTCCTACAATGAGCAGTTCTTC. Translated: CASRRATGLSYNEQFF.

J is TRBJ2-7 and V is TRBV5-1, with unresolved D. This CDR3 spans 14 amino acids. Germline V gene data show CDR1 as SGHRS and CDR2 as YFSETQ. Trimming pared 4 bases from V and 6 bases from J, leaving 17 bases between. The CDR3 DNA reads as TGCGCCAGCAGCCCCGCTCGTTATACGGGCGAGCAGTACTTC. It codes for CASSPARYTGEQYF.

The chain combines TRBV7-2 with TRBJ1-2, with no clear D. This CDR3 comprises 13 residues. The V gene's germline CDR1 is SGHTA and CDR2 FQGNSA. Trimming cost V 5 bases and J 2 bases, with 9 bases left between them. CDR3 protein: CASSREGNYGYTF. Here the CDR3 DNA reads TGTGCCAGCAGCCGAGAGGGAAACTATGGCTACACCTTC.